These 8 T cell receptor beta chains originate from one sample sequenced in a study of OX40 agonist ivuxolimab in advanced cancers. Profiling relied on immunoSEQ multiplex PCR, and the TCRdb table lists in-frame clones only, not all of them. Of about 49,000 clones listed, 80% to 85% are singletons. The sample in question was CD4+ or CD8+ T cells sorted from blood, obtained in a trial of the OX40 agonist ivuxolimab. The source is an adult with an advanced solid tumor such as melanoma, head and neck, liver or kidney cancer.

This clone has just a few counts. The chain combines TRBV7-6 with TRBJ2-2, with D possibly matching TRBD1 (6 bases). CDR1 SGHVS and CDR2 FNYEAQ come from the germline V gene. CDR3 length equals 14 residues. V was trimmed by 5 bases and J by 6 bases, leaving 13 bases between them. The CDR3 protein is CASSPQGFAGELFF. The CDR3, as DNA: TGTGCCAGCAGCCCACAGGGTTTTGCCGGGGAGCTGTTTTTT.

This CDR3 reads CASSPLGTGVGMNTEAFF. CDR3 sequence (DNA): TGTGCCAGCAGCCCCTTGGGGACAGGAGTCGGTATGAACACTGAAGCTTTCTTT. V and J are TRBV28 and TRBJ1-1, with TRBD1 matching over 8 bases. The germline gives CDR1 MDHEN, CDR2 SYDVKM. Trimming took 6 bases from V and 0 from J; bases not matched to a gene: 15. The CDR3 covers 18 residues.

The chain is built from TRBV6-5 and TRBJ2-5; 8 bases agree with TRBD2. CDR3 length equals 13 residues. V trimming: 6 bases; J trimming: 4 bases; junction bases outside the gene matches: 4. The germline gives CDR1 MNHEY, CDR2 SVGAGI. CDR3 sequence: CASSGGASETQYF. CDR3 nucleotide sequence: TGTGCCAGCAGCGGGGGGGCATCAGAGACCCAGTACTTC.

This clone is judged medium-sized (0.01 to 0.1%). The V call is TRBV27, the J call TRBJ2-7; no reliable D call. The CDR3 sequence is 14 residues long. The V gene lost 6 bases and the J gene lost 3 bases, with 15 bases spanning the gap. Germline V gene sequence: CDR1 MNHEY, CDR2 SMNVEV (reference sequence). The CDR3 region is CASSLDSGSYEQYF. The CDR3 DNA reads as TGTGCCAGCAGCCTCGACTCGGGCAGCTACGAGCAGTACTTC.

The chain employs TRBV9 and TRBJ1-1; the D is unclear. The V and J ends lost 3 bases and 7 bases respectively, with 10 bases between them. Looked up from germline, CDR1 is SGDLS and CDR2 is YYNGEE. The CDR3 totals 12 residues. The CDR3 protein is CASSAGPDEAFF. As DNA, the CDR3 is TGTGCCAGCAGCGCGGGCCCCGATGAAGCTTTCTTT.

J is TRBJ2-1 and V is TRBV19; D is unclear. V lost 4 bases, J lost 7 bases, and 8 bases lay in between. Germline lookup yields CDR1 LNHDA and CDR2 SQIVND (reference sequence). The CDR3 length is 12 residues. The CDR3 DNA follows: TGTGCCAGTAGTAACAGTAGGAATGAGCAGTTCTTC. Residues: CASSNSRNEQFF.

V gene TRBV4-3 combines with J gene TRBJ2-2; possibly TRBD1 for D (5 bases). The V gene lost 1 base and the J gene lost 0 bases, with 18 bases spanning the gap. The V gene's germline CDR1 is LGHNA and CDR2 YSLEER. This CDR3 is 19 amino acids long. The CDR3 is CASSQVWGAGSSNTGELFF. The CDR3 DNA follows: TGCGCCAGCAGCCAAGTCTGGGGCGCAGGGTCATCGAACACCGGGGAGCTGTTTTTT.

The chain has TRBV10-2 and TRBJ2-7; tentative D call: TRBD1 (6 bases). The germline V gene encodes CDR1 WSHSY and CDR2 SAAADI. CDR3 length: 13 residues. With 2 bases removed from V and 2 bases from J, the gap between germline ends came to 7 bases. This CDR3 is CASSEEGAYEQYF. CDR3 nucleotides: TGCGCCAGCAGTGAGGAGGGGGCCTACGAGCAGTACTTC.